The 18 T cell receptor beta chains presented below share a single source sample, sequenced in a study of cytomegalovirus exposure and HLA in healthy donors. PCR amplification relied on 60 Vbeta primers (plus 13 Jbeta primers). The method was immunoSEQ multiplex PCR; TCRdb's version includes in-frame clones alone and lacks a portion of them. The table has 90,000 to 150,000 clones, around 72% seen once. Material: PBMCs. The receptors derive from a middle-aged woman in good health and CMV-seropositive.

The rearrangement uses TRBV4-3 and TRBJ2-1; 8 bases line up with TRBD2. CDR1 and CDR2 from the germline V gene are LGHNA and YSLEER. CDR3 length: 17 residues. Unmatched junction bases numbered 4, after V lost 0 bases and J lost 0 bases. The CDR3 is CASSQDLAGGSYNEQFF. CDR3 bases: TGCGCCAGCAGCCAAGATTTGGCGGGGGGCTCCTACAATGAGCAGTTCTTC.

The rearrangement joins TRBV7-3 to TRBJ2-3, with 7 bases identical to TRBD2. Germline CDR1 SGHTA, CDR2 FQGTGA. The V and J ends lost 5 bases and 2 bases, in that order; junction bases with no gene match: 4. The CDR3 length is 14 residues. The CDR3 nucleotides are TGTGCCAGCAGCACGGGGGGTCACACAGATACGCAGTATTTT. Its protein product is CASSTGGHTDTQYF.

This sequence joins TRBV5-1 and TRBJ2-5; 7 bases line up with TRBD1. The V gene's germline CDR1 is SGHRS and CDR2 YFSETQ. Germline trimming cut 4 bases from V and 5 bases from J; bases unmatched to any gene: 5. The CDR3 runs to 13 residues. CDR3 in amino acids: CASSVSTGETQYF. The DNA for the CDR3 is TGCGCCAGCAGCGTTTCGACAGGGGAGACCCAGTACTTC.

The V gene is TRBV10-3, the J gene TRBJ2-5; 9 positions agree with TRBD2. V dropped 6 bases and J dropped 5; count of bases not matched to a gene: 16. The CDR3 length is 17 residues. The germline gives CDR1 ENHRY, CDR2 SYGVKD. The CDR3 DNA reads TGTGCCATCAGCCCCGGCGAGACTAGCGGAGGTAGGGAGACCCAGTACTTC. This translates into CAISPGETSGGRETQYF.

The chain joins TRBV4-3 to TRBJ1-3; 8 nucleotides match TRBD1. CDR1 is LGHNA and CDR2 is YSLEER in the germline V gene. CDR3 length equals 15 residues. J was trimmed by 1 base and V by 2 bases; bases with no gene match: 1. CDR3 DNA sequence: TGCGCCAGCAGCCAATACAGGGGGTCTGGAAACACCATATATTTT. This sequence encodes CASSQYRGSGNTIYF.

The genes are TRBV7-9 and TRBJ1-1; D might be TRBD1 (5 bases). This CDR3 is 17 amino acids long. Germline CDR1 and CDR2: SEHNR and FQNEAQ (reference sequence). Trimming cost V 3 bases and J 0 bases, with 17 bases left between them. The CDR3, as DNA: TGTGCCAGCAGCTTTCGGGGGACTGGGATCATGAACACTGAAGCTTTCTTT. As protein: CASSFRGTGIMNTEAFF.

This rearrangement joins TRBV29-1 to TRBJ2-2; D is unresolved. Looked up from germline, CDR1 is SQVTM and CDR2 is ANQGSEA. The CDR3 has 13 residues. The V gene lost 4 bases and the J gene lost 1 base, with 7 bases spanning the gap. CDR3 region: CSVGLLNTGELFF. The CDR3 DNA reads TGCAGCGTTGGACTCCTGAACACCGGGGAGCTGTTTTTT.

This clone has just one count. V and J are TRBV18 and TRBJ1-5, with 8 bases lining up with TRBD1. The germline CDR1 and CDR2 sequences are KGHSH and LQKENI. After removal of 3 bases from V and 11 bases from J, the junction contained 9 bases not matched to a gene. This CDR3 is built from 14 residues. The CDR3 loop is CASSPGQVGWAQHF. The DNA of the CDR3 is TGTGCCAGCTCACCGGGACAGGTGGGTTGGGCCCAGCATTTT.

The chain has TRBV6-5 and TRBJ2-1; perhaps TRBD2 as D (5 bases). The germline CDR1 and CDR2 sequences are MNHEY and SVGAGI. Trimming stripped 7 bases from V and 0 bases from J, with 13 bases between. The CDR3 is 15 amino acids. The CDR3 loop is CASIEVASSYNEQFF. CDR3 coding DNA: TGTGCCAGCATCGAAGTAGCGTCCTCCTACAATGAGCAGTTCTTC.

This clone has more than one count but fewer than ten. The J gene is TRBJ1-5, the V gene TRBV2; D possibly corresponds to TRBD1 (5 bases). Germline lookup yields CDR1 SNHLY and CDR2 FYNNEI. V lost 7 bases, J lost 2 bases, and 15 bases lay in between. This CDR3 has 15 amino acids. In DNA form, the CDR3 reads TGTGCCAGCACCTTTCAGGGCGGTGGCAATCAGCCCCAGCATTTT. Its translation is CASTFQGGGNQPQHF.

The chain combines TRBV11-2 with TRBJ2-7; D possibly corresponds to TRBD1 (6 bases). The ends were cut back, 6 bases at V and 4 bases at J, with 22 bases in the middle. Germline assignment: CDR1 SGHAT and CDR2 FQNNGV. The CDR3 length is 16 residues. As DNA, the CDR3 is TGTGCCAGCAGTCCCCTTGGGGCAGGGGTAAAATACGAGCAGTACTTC. As protein: CASSPLGAGVKYEQYF.

This clone was observed a single time. The chain couples TRBV5-4 to TRBJ2-3; TRBD1 aligns across 7 bases. With V trimmed by 2 bases and J by 2 bases, 8 bases remained unmatched. Looked up from germline, CDR1 is SGHNT and CDR2 is YYREEE (reference sequence). This CDR3 comprises 16 residues. The CDR3 nucleotides read TGTGCCAGCAGCTTATCTCCTGGACAGGACACAGATACGCAGTATTTT. Protein: CASSLSPGQDTDTQYF.

This clone was recorded a few times. The rearrangement uses TRBV6-4 and TRBJ2-1; 13 nucleotides agree with TRBD2. The junction had 2 bases not matched to a gene; V was cut back by 4 bases and J by 5 bases. CDR1 is MRHNA and CDR2 is SNTAGT in the germline V gene. The CDR3 is 15 amino acids. The CDR3 loop is CASSGGTSGNNEQFF. In DNA, the CDR3 is TGTGCCAGCAGTGGCGGGACTAGCGGGAACAATGAGCAGTTCTTC.

Concerning this clone itself: This sample also contains other DNA sequences that code for the same CDR3. The chain couples TRBV2 to TRBJ1-5; a weak D match, TRBD1 (5 bases). Germline V lookup: CDR1 SNHLY, CDR2 FYNNEI. The V end was cut by 0 bases, the J end by 6 bases, with 6 bases between. The CDR3 loop spans 13 amino acids. The CDR3 DNA follows: TGTGCCAGCAGTGAAGCCGGGGGTCAGCCCCAGCATTTT. Translated, it gives CASSEAGGQPQHF.

This clone was seen a handful of times. V usage is TRBV19 and J usage is TRBJ1-1; possible D gene TRBD1, 5 bases. V dropped 3 bases and J dropped 0 bases, with 17 bases sitting between them. CDR3 length: 17 residues. In germline, CDR1 is LNHDA, CDR2 SQIVND (reference sequence). This chain's CDR3 is CASSMRGGSPMNTEAFF. The CDR3 bases are TGTGCCAGTAGTATGCGGGGGGGAAGCCCCATGAACACTGAAGCTTTCTTT.

Comment on this clone: One end of the junction is discordant with germline, which a read error may explain. The chain's CDR3 is CASSEDTGYTEQFF. In DNA form, the CDR3 reads TGTGCCAGCAGCGAAGACACAGGGTACACTGAGCAGTTCTTC. The rearrangement joins TRBV9 to TRBJ2-1, with a tentative D call TRBD1 (6 bases). This CDR3 region has 14 residues. CDR1 and CDR2 (germline): SGDLS, YYNGEE.

This clone has just one count. The chain has TRBV2 and TRBJ1-2; 10 positions agree with TRBD1. V lost 2 bases, J lost 5 bases, and 11 bases stayed unmatched. The CDR3 extends over 17 amino acids. In germline, CDR1 is SNHLY, CDR2 FYNNEI. CDR3 region: CASSETPGQGLLYGYTF. CDR3 nucleotides: TGTGCCAGCAGTGAAACTCCGGGACAGGGGCTACTTTATGGCTACACCTTC.

In DNA form, the CDR3 reads TGTGCCAGCAGACCCAACTCCGGGACAGGGTACGAGCAGTACTTC. Translation gives CASRPNSGTGYEQYF. The chain recombines TRBV6-1 with TRBJ2-7, with 9 bases aligning to TRBD1. The V segment lost 6 bases and the J segment 4 bases; nucleotides outside the gene matches: 10. CDR3 length equals 15 residues. Germline CDR1 MNHNS, CDR2 SASEGT.